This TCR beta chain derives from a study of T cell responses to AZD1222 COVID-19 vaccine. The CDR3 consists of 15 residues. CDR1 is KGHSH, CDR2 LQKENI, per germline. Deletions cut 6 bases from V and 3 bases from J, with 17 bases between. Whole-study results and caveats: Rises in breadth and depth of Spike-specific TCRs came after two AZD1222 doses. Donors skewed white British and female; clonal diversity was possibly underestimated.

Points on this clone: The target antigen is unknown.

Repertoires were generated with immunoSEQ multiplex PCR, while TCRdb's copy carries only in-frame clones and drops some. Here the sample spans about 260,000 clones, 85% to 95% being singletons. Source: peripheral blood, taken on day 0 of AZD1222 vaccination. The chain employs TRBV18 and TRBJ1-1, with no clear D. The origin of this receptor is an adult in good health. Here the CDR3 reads CASSSEALRDTEAFF. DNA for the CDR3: TGTGCCAGCTCCTCCGAGGCCCTTAGGGACACTGAAGCTTTCTTT.